A single sample is the source of the 14 T cell receptor beta chains below, sequenced in a study of blood T cell repertoires in COVID-19. Here immunoSEQ multiplex PCR was the method, and the copy in TCRdb shows in-frame clones only, minus some. The profile shows about 220,000 clones, about 82% of them singletons. Sequencing was carried out using peripheral blood. Every receptor here comes from a woman in her 70s with COVID-19, enrolled during active disease.

In this sample, this clone turned up once. At one end, the junction sequence differs from germline, possibly due to a read error. The J gene is TRBJ2-1, the V gene TRBV7-7, with D possibly TRBD1 on 6 matching bases. CDR1 and CDR2 from the germline V gene are SSHAT and FNYEAQ (reference sequence). This CDR3 region has 13 residues. The CDR3 DNA follows: TGTGCTAGCAGCTTCCAAGGGGGTAGTGAGCAGTTCTTC. Translated, it gives CASSFQGGSEQFF.

This clone was counted between two and nine times. The gene calls are TRBV5-4 and TRBJ2-1; D possibly corresponds to TRBD2 (5 bases). Germline V gene lookup returns CDR1 SGHNT and CDR2 YYREEE (reference sequence). The CDR3 runs to 15 residues. The V and J ends lost 0 bases and 5 bases respectively, with 12 bases between them. The CDR3 region is CASSLVLEGNNEQFF. The CDR3 DNA sequence: TGTGCCAGCAGCTTGGTTTTAGAGGGTAACAATGAGCAGTTCTTC.

The CDR3 spells CASSRTVGQHFYGYTF. In DNA, the CDR3 is TGCGCCAGCAGCCGGACGGTAGGACAGCATTTCTATGGCTACACCTTC. V is TRBV4-3 and J is TRBJ1-2; D possibly corresponds to TRBD1 (6 bases). In germline, CDR1 is LGHNA, CDR2 YSLEER. This CDR3 spans 16 amino acids. V lost 4 bases, J lost 4 bases, and 19 bases lay in between.

The genes are TRBV3-1 (or the pseudogene TRBV3-2) and TRBJ1-1; TRBD1 is a possible D gene (6 bases). CDR1 is LGHDT and CDR2 is YNNKEL in the germline V gene (reference sequence). The ends were cut back, 9 bases at V and 1 base at J, with 9 bases in the middle. The CDR3 spans 12 residues. The CDR3 spells CASLGGNTEAFF. In nucleotides, the CDR3 is TGTGCCAGTCTAGGGGGGAACACTGAAGCTTTCTTT.

On this clone itself: At one of its ends the junction is not consistent with the germline gene, which may arise from a read error. The chain links TRBV7-7 to TRBJ2-5; D is possibly TRBD1 (6 bases). This CDR3 region has 13 residues. Germline CDR1 SSHAT, CDR2 FNYEAQ (reference sequence). DNA for the CDR3: TGTGCTAGCAGCTCCACCCAGGGGGAGACCCAGTACTTC. This gives the protein CASSSTQGETQYF.

The chain couples TRBV5-4 to TRBJ2-5, with D perhaps matching TRBD1 (5 bases). Trimming left V 3 bases short and J 2 bases short, with 11 bases between. Per the germline V gene, CDR1 is SGHNT and CDR2 is YYREEE (reference sequence). The CDR3 extends over 14 amino acids. The CDR3 DNA is TGTGCCAGCAGCTACGTTGGACAACAAGAGACCCAGTACTTC. Its protein product is CASSYVGQQETQYF.

This chain links TRBV2 with TRBJ1-5, with D tentatively TRBD1 (6 bases). The CDR3 runs 13 residues. Germline lookup yields CDR1 SNHLY and CDR2 FYNNEI. Between the trimmed V and J ends, which lost 6 bases and 2 bases, there was a span of 8 bases. CDR3 sequence: CASRDSGNQPQHF. CDR3 DNA: TGTGCCAGCAGGGACAGCGGCAATCAGCCCCAGCATTTT.

The chain couples TRBV10-3 to TRBJ1-2, with a weak D call TRBD1 (6 bases). The CDR3 has 15 residues. CDR1 and CDR2 (germline): ENHRY, SYGVKD. V gave up 5 bases and J gave up 4 bases, with 17 bases separating them. This CDR3 reads CAISPLDSSIYGYTF. The CDR3 DNA is TGTGCCATCAGTCCCCTGGACAGCTCTATCTATGGCTACACCTTC.

This chain links TRBV24-1 with TRBJ2-3; 13 nucleotides agree with TRBD2. CDR1 is KGHDR and CDR2 is SFDVKD in the germline V gene. V shed 5 bases and J 1 base; nucleotides not matched to a gene: 2. This CDR3 comprises 16 residues. CDR3 nucleotide sequence: TGTGCCACCAGTGGCGGACTAGCGGGGGGCACAGATACGCAGTATTTT. Amino acid sequence: CATSGGLAGGTDTQYF.

The chain recombines TRBV5-6 with TRBJ1-2; D gene uncertain. Per germline, CDR1 SGHDT and CDR2 YYEEEE. This CDR3 spans 17 amino acids. V shed 4 bases and J shed 1 base, with 20 bases lying between them. CDR3 loop: CASSPYKRGSFNYGYTF. CDR3 coding DNA: TGTGCCAGCAGCCCATATAAGCGTGGCTCTTTTAACTATGGCTACACCTTC.

This clone was counted a single time. The V and J genes are TRBV12-5 and TRBJ1-1; 8 bases fit TRBD1. CDR3 length equals 17 residues. The germline CDR1 and CDR2 sequences are LGHNT and FRNRAP. The V and J ends lost 1 base and 0 bases, in that order; junction bases with no gene match: 7. CDR3 bases: TGTGCTAGTGGTTTGGGGACCCTGGGACAGGTGAACACTGAAGCTTTCTTT. As protein: CASGLGTLGQVNTEAFF.

The chain is built from TRBV19 and TRBJ1-2; 8 bases line up with TRBD1. V shed 5 bases, J shed 5 bases, and the junction held 4 bases outside the gene matches. This CDR3 is built from 13 residues. Germline CDR1 LNHDA, CDR2 SQIVND (reference sequence). The CDR3 loop reads CASSPRTGYGYTF. CDR3 nucleotides: TGTGCCAGTAGTCCCCGGACAGGGTATGGCTACACCTTC.

The rearrangement joins TRBV9 to TRBJ1-4, with 7 bases matching TRBD1. The CDR3 has 15 amino acids. V trimming: 4 bases; J trimming: 4 bases; junction bases outside the gene matches: 7. Germline CDR1 and CDR2: SGDLS and YYNGEE. The CDR3, as DNA: TGTGCCAGCAGCACCCTACAGGGGTATAATGAAAAACTGTTTTTT. It yields the protein CASSTLQGYNEKLFF. The whole variable domain, remainder taken from reference TRBV9 and TRBJ1-4, is DSGVTQTPKHLITATGQRVTLRCSPRSGDLSVYWYQQSLDQGLQFLIQYYNGEERAKGNILERFSAQQFPDLHSELNLSSLELGDSALYFCASSTLQGYNEKLFFGSGTQLSVL.

For this clone: This sample also contains other DNA sequences that code for the same CDR3. The chain has TRBV10-3 and TRBJ2-5; TRBD1 matches at 9 bases. V lost 2 bases and J lost 2; bases outside the gene matches: 0. The germline CDR1 and CDR2 sequences are ENHRY and SYGVKD. The CDR3 consists of 14 residues. CDR3 bases: TGTGCCATCAGTGAGGGGACAGGGCAAGAGACCCAGTACTTC. Protein sequence: CAISEGTGQETQYF.